The 31 T cell receptor beta chains presented below share a single source sample, sequenced in a study of T cells in Graves' hyperthyroidism and ophthalmopathy. The investigators amplified TCR beta CDR3 regions from RNA transcripts. The HTBI primer set served for first-round RT-PCR of the TCR CDR3. MiXCR, run by TCRdb on the multiplex PCR reads, gives a single entry per CDR3 protein. Of approximately 570,000 distinct CDR3 sequences listed, around 20% are singletons. The specimen sequenced was blood. The origin of the receptors is a middle-aged man with Graves' ophthalmopathy.

The CDR3 region has the DNA TGTGCCACCCTGATAAACAGCGGGAGGGGAGCCAAAAACATTCAGTACTTC. Encoded protein: CATLINSGRGAKNIQYF. The chain is built from TRBV2 and TRBJ2-4, with TRBD2 identical over 10 bases. Per germline, CDR1 SNHLY and CDR2 FYNNEI. After removal of 10 bases from V and 0 bases from J, the junction contained 12 bases not matched to a gene. The CDR3 consists of 17 residues.

The table lists this clonotype with many counts. The chain is built from TRBV27 and TRBJ2-3; TRBD2 matches at 9 bases. This CDR3 spans 15 amino acids. Per germline, CDR1 MNHEY and CDR2 SMNVEV (reference sequence). V was pared by 4 bases and J by 2 bases, with 4 bases of the junction left unmatched. This CDR3 reads CASSSLAGNTDTQYF. The CDR3 DNA sequence: TGTGCCAGCAGTTCTCTAGCGGGGAACACAGATACGCAGTATTTT.

The gene calls are TRBV4-3 and TRBJ2-7, with D perhaps matching TRBD2 (5 bases). The germline V and J ends were trimmed by 0 bases and 2 bases, with 8 bases remaining between them. Germline values: CDR1 LGHNA, CDR2 YSLEER. The CDR3 runs 14 residues. The CDR3 coding sequence is TGCGCCAGCAGCCAAGAAGAGGGAGCCTACGAGCAGTACTTC. Translation: CASSQEEGAYEQYF.

This clonotype was seen at least ten times. V gene TRBV6-2 or TRBV6-3 combines with J gene TRBJ2-5; 7 nucleotides align to TRBD1. CDR1 is MNHEY and CDR2 is SVGEGT in the germline V gene. Losses at the gene ends were 7 bases for V and 1 base for J; bases not matched to a gene: 6. This CDR3 is 14 amino acids long. CDR3 DNA: TGTGCCAGCACTCTCTACAGGGGCCAAGAGACCCAGTACTTC. Amino acid sequence: CASTLYRGQETQYF.

The sample holds many counts of this clonotype. CDR3 amino acids: CASSYSPDPTDIQYF. In DNA, the CDR3 is TGTGCCAGCAGTTACTCGCCGGATCCCACGGACATTCAGTACTTC. The chain carries TRBV6-6 and TRBJ2-4, with D unresolved. With 0 bases removed from V and 8 bases from J, the gap between germline ends came to 14 bases. The V gene's germline CDR1 is MNHNY and CDR2 SVGAGI (reference sequence). The CDR3 spans 15 residues.

The rearrangement joins TRBV6-5 to TRBJ1-2, with a weak D call TRBD1 (6 bases). This CDR3 is built from 17 residues. Germline CDR1 reads MNHEY; CDR2 reads SVGAGI. V lost 0 bases, J lost 6 bases, and 20 bases lay in between. CDR3: CASSYSYRARATHGYTF. The CDR3 DNA follows: TGTGCCAGCAGTTACTCCTACAGGGCAAGGGCCACGCATGGCTACACCTTC.

Ten or more counts support this clonotype. The CDR3 DNA reads TGTGCCAGCAGCCAAGAGGGAAAGGGACCCCAGCATTTT. This translates into CASSQEGKGPQHF. This sequence joins TRBV3-1 and TRBJ1-5; D is unresolved. Germline loops: CDR1 LGHDT, CDR2 YNNKEL (reference sequence). The CDR3 spans 13 residues. V lost 0 bases, J lost 10 bases, and 10 bases lay in between.

The rearrangement joins TRBV28 to TRBJ1-2; D is ambiguous. There are 14 residues in the CDR3. V was clipped by 3 bases and J by 7 bases, with 15 bases between them. Germline V gives CDR1 MDHEN, CDR2 SYDVKM. The CDR3 DNA follows: TGTGCCAGCAGTTTGCCAGGCGAGACGCGTGGCTACACCTTC. Translation gives CASSLPGETRGYTF.

This clonotype was found a few times. The chain has TRBV6-2 or TRBV6-3 and TRBJ2-1; the D gene is possibly TRBD2 (5 bases). The CDR3 totals 17 residues. V was clipped by 4 bases and J by 6 bases, with 22 bases between them. Germline V CDR1 and CDR2: MNHEY, SVGEGT. The CDR3, as DNA: TGTGCCAGCAGTTCGACACGGACTCCCAGTGGGCCCAATGAGCAGTTCTTC. Protein: CASSSTRTPSGPNEQFF.

This clonotype was detected only a few times. The J gene is TRBJ1-1, the V gene TRBV12-3 or TRBV12-4; tentatively, D is TRBD1 (6 bases). Trimming took 3 bases from V and 4 from J, leaving 12 bases between them. CDR3 length: 14 residues. CDR3 sequence reads: CASSFIGGATEAFF. For the CDR3, the DNA is TGTGCCAGCAGTTTTATCGGGGGCGCCACTGAAGCTTTCTTT.

This clonotype has a count of ten or more. This chain uses TRBV7-2 with TRBJ2-7; TRBD2 is a possible D gene (5 bases). The V gene lost 3 bases and the J gene lost 5 bases, with 11 bases spanning the gap. The germline V gene encodes CDR1 SGHTA and CDR2 FQGNSA. The CDR3 is made up of 13 amino acids. This chain's CDR3 is CASSFVAGDEQYF. In DNA, the CDR3 is TGTGCCAGCAGCTTTGTCGCGGGTGACGAGCAGTACTTC.

This clonotype was observed a handful of times. The chain combines TRBV5-1 with TRBJ2-5, with TRBD2 identical over 10 bases. Trimming at V came to 4 bases and at J to 2 bases, leaving 8 bases not matched to a gene. This CDR3 is 16 amino acids long. Germline V gives CDR1 SGHRS, CDR2 YFSETQ. This CDR3 is CASSPIAGGGQETQYF. The CDR3 DNA follows: TGCGCCAGCAGCCCGATAGCGGGAGGAGGGCAAGAGACCCAGTACTTC.

This clonotype appeared many times. The chain has TRBV5-5 and TRBJ2-3, with D possibly matching TRBD1 (6 bases). Between the trimmed V and J ends, which lost 6 bases and 1 base, there was a span of 12 bases. The CDR3 is 14 residues long. Per the germline V gene, CDR1 is SGHKS and CDR2 is YYEKEE (reference sequence). The CDR3 loop is CASIPEGGTDTQYF. The CDR3 region has the DNA TGTGCCAGCATCCCCGAGGGGGGCACAGATACGCAGTATTTT.

There are many counts of this clonotype. The chain couples TRBV28 to TRBJ2-5, with a weak D call TRBD2 (5 bases). The germline V gene encodes CDR1 MDHEN and CDR2 SYDVKM. The CDR3 covers 18 residues. V was clipped by 1 base and J by 0 bases, with 18 bases between them. In DNA form, the CDR3 reads TGTGCCAGCAGTTTATTTTGGGGAATTGGCGGGTACCAAGAGACCCAGTACTTC. Protein product: CASSLFWGIGGYQETQYF.

The rearrangement links TRBV19 to TRBJ2-7, with a weak D call TRBD2 (6 bases). The CDR3 spans 14 residues. Germline V lookup: CDR1 LNHDA, CDR2 SQIVND (reference sequence). V was shortened by 5 bases and J by 0 bases, with 11 bases between the two germline ends. The CDR3, as DNA: TGTGCCAGTAGTCCCGGGGACTTCTCCTACGAGCAGTACTTC. Amino acids: CASSPGDFSYEQYF.

This clonotype has a handful of counts. The V call is TRBV7-2, the J call TRBJ2-3; TRBD1 is a possible D gene (5 bases). The CDR3 contains 14 residues. V was shortened by 5 bases and J by 0 bases, with 9 bases between the two germline ends. The germline gives CDR1 SGHTA, CDR2 FQGNSA. As DNA, the CDR3 is TGTGCCAGCAGCGTGGACACGAGCACAGATACGCAGTATTTT. Translation gives CASSVDTSTDTQYF.

In this sample, this clonotype turned up many times. The genes are TRBV30 and TRBJ1-1; TRBD1 agrees at 9 bases. Germline loops: CDR1 GTSNPN, CDR2 SVGIG (reference sequence). The CDR3 contains 13 residues. The junction had 7 bases not matched to a gene; V was cut back by 8 bases and J by 3 bases. CDR3 loop: CASNRGRDTEAFF. Here the CDR3 DNA reads TGTGCCAGCAACAGGGGGCGCGACACTGAAGCTTTCTTT. The full variable domain, its missing parts supplied by reference TRBV30 and TRBJ1-1, is SQTIHQWPATLVQPVGSPLSLECTVEGTSNPNLYWYRQAAGRGLQLLFYSVGIGQISSEVPQNLSASRPQDRQFILSSKKLLLSDSGFYLCASNRGRDTEAFFGQGTRLTVV.

CDR3 in DNA: TGTGCCAGCAGATCCCCAGGGGGCGGTTGGAACACTGAAGCTTTCTTT. Translated, it gives CASRSPGGGWNTEAFF. V and J are TRBV6-2 or TRBV6-3 and TRBJ1-1; TRBD1 aligns across 8 bases. Germline trimming cut 6 bases from V and 1 base from J; bases unmatched to any gene: 10. The CDR3 runs 16 residues. The germline V gene encodes CDR1 MNHEY and CDR2 SVGEGT.

This clonotype was observed at least ten times. The CDR3 protein is CASSGTSWDTQYF. The CDR3 DNA reads TGTGCCAGCAGCGGGACTAGCTGGGATACGCAGTATTTT. The chain is built from TRBV7-9 and TRBJ2-3; 9 nucleotides align to TRBD2. The ends lost 5 bases at V and 6 bases at J; junction bases unmatched: 3. This CDR3 spans 13 amino acids. Germline CDR1 is SEHNR and CDR2 is FQNEAQ (reference sequence).

This clonotype was observed at least ten times. The chain joins TRBV5-6 to TRBJ1-1; D remains unclear. The CDR3 spans 14 residues. Trimming removed 4 bases from V and 4 bases from J, with 14 bases in between. CDR1 SGHDT and CDR2 YYEEEE come from the germline V gene. The DNA for the CDR3 is TGTGCCAGCAGCCCCAACGTGGGGAGCACTGAAGCTTTCTTT. Protein sequence: CASSPNVGSTEAFF.

The chain employs TRBV5-1 and TRBJ2-5; the D is unclear. The V and J ends lost 0 bases and 4 bases respectively, with 10 bases between them. Germline V gene sequence: CDR1 SGHRS, CDR2 YFSETQ. The CDR3 contains 14 residues. The CDR3: CASSLDSTIETQYF. The CDR3 region has the DNA TGCGCCAGCAGCTTGGACAGTACGATAGAGACCCAGTACTTC.

This clonotype was recorded many times. The chain joins TRBV28 to TRBJ2-7; 9 bases are shared with TRBD1. Germline V gene data show CDR1 as MDHEN and CDR2 as SYDVKM. The CDR3 spans 16 residues. V shed 6 bases and J 7 bases; nucleotides not matched to a gene: 16. The CDR3 here is CASSLGATGGLKEQYF. DNA for the CDR3: TGTGCCAGCAGCCTTGGAGCGACAGGGGGACTTAAGGAGCAGTACTTC.

This clonotype was counted only a few times. The V and J genes are TRBV6-1 and TRBJ1-6; D is unresolved. Trimming cost V 6 bases and J 0 bases, with 6 bases left between them. CDR1 is MNHNS and CDR2 is SASEGT in the germline V gene. CDR3 length: 14 amino acids. CDR3 sequence (DNA): TGTGCCAGCAGGCATGGCTCCTATAATTCACCCCTCCACTTT. It is translated as CASRHGSYNSPLHF.

This chain links TRBV5-1 with TRBJ1-5; no firm D call. This CDR3 comprises 15 residues. CDR1 and CDR2 (germline): SGHRS, YFSETQ. V was cut by 1 base and J by 0 bases, with 8 bases left in between. The CDR3 loop is CASSLNGNSNQPQHF. DNA of the CDR3: TGCGCCAGCAGCTTGAACGGTAATAGCAATCAGCCCCAGCATTTT.

The gene calls are TRBV20-1 and TRBJ2-1, with D tentatively TRBD1 (5 bases). The CDR3 has 17 residues. Germline CDR1 and CDR2: DFQATT and SNEGSKA (reference sequence). Trimming removed 2 bases at V and 1 base at J, with 18 bases between. The CDR3 sequence: CSARPQMGLPSYNEQFF. DNA for the CDR3: TGCAGTGCTAGACCCCAAATGGGGCTCCCGTCCTACAATGAGCAGTTCTTC.

This clonotype was observed at least ten times. The rearrangement joins TRBV30 to TRBJ2-1; maybe TRBD2 (5 bases). The germline V gene encodes CDR1 GTSNPN and CDR2 SVGIG (reference sequence). The CDR3 sequence is 15 residues long. Trimming removed 5 bases from V and 0 bases from J, with 14 bases in between. CDR3: CAWASSGISYNEQFF. CDR3 nucleotides: TGTGCCTGGGCATCATCGGGGATCTCCTACAATGAGCAGTTCTTC. Combining the CDR3 with reference TRBV30 and TRBJ2-1 gives the whole variable domain SQTIHQWPATLVQPVGSPLSLECTVEGTSNPNLYWYRQAAGRGLQLLFYSVGIGQISSEVPQNLSASRPQDRQFILSSKKLLLSDSGFYLCAWASSGISYNEQFFGPGTRLTVL.

The chain recombines TRBV6-2 or TRBV6-3 with TRBJ2-2; TRBD1 or TRBD2 may be the D gene (5 bases each). The germline V gene has CDR1 MNHEY and CDR2 SVGEGT. This CDR3 region has 17 residues. Deletions cut 0 bases from V and 0 bases from J, with 11 bases between. CDR3 coding DNA: TGTGCCAGCAGTTACTCGTCTGGGGGTCCGAACACCGGGGAGCTGTTTTTT. The encoded protein is CASSYSSGGPNTGELFF.

This clonotype was seen many times. V gene TRBV18 combines with J gene TRBJ1-1; D uncertain. There are 14 residues in the CDR3. Trimming pared 0 bases from V and 7 bases from J, leaving 12 bases between. The germline gives CDR1 KGHSH, CDR2 LQKENI. Here the CDR3 DNA reads TGTGCCAGCTCACCACCAAGACCCATGCTTGAAGCTTTCTTT. Residues: CASSPPRPMLEAFF.

The chain is built from TRBV5-6 and TRBJ2-7; no reliable D call. Germline V gives CDR1 SGHDT, CDR2 YYEEEE. The CDR3 spans 14 residues. Trimming shortened V by 5 bases and J by 5 bases, and 17 bases separated the two germline ends. CDR3 DNA sequence: TGTGCCAGCAGTTTGTTTTCCCCAGGTAACGAGCAGTACTTC. Amino acids: CASSLFSPGNEQYF. Variable domain in full (rest from reference TRBV5-6 and TRBJ2-7): DAGVTQSPTHLIKTRGQQVTLRCSPKSGHDTVSWYQQALGQGPQFIFQYYEEEERQRGNFPDRFSGHQFPNYSSELNVNALLLGDSALYLCASSLFSPGNEQYFGPGTRLTVT.

To note about this clonotype: This clone may be a read error of a much larger clone one base away. The V gene is TRBV6-2 or TRBV6-3, the J gene TRBJ2-5; the D gene is possibly TRBD2 (5 bases). Germline assignment: CDR1 MNHEY and CDR2 SVGEGT. The V end was cut by 8 bases, the J end by 7 bases, with 23 bases between. The CDR3 covers 15 residues. The CDR3 sequence is CASGSPRRPEGTQYF. CDR3 bases: TGTGCCAGCGGTTCCCCGAGGAGGCCTGAAGGGACCCAGTACTTC.

This clonotype was counted at least ten times. CDR3 loop: CASSAAVGNEQFF. The DNA of the CDR3 is TGTGCCAGCTCGGCGGCGGTCGGCAATGAGCAGTTCTTC. The chain combines TRBV11-3 with TRBJ2-1; D gene unclear. The CDR3 contains 13 residues. Germline values: CDR1 SGHNT, CDR2 YENEEA. Trimming took 8 bases from V and 6 from J, leaving 14 bases between them.